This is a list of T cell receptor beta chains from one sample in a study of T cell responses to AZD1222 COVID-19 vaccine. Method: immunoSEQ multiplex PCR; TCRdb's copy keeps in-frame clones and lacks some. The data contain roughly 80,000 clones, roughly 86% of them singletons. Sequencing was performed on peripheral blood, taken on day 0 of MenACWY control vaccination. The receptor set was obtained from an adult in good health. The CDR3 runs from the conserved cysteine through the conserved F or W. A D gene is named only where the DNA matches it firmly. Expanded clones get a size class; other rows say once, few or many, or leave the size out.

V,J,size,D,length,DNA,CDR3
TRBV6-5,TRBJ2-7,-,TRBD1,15,TGTGCCAGCAGCCTGGGACAGTGGGGCGTCTACGAGCAGTACTTC,CASSLGQWGVYEQYF
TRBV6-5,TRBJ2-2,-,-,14,TGTGCCAGCAGTTACACGGGCCACACCGGGGAGCTGTTTTTT,CASSYTGHTGELFF
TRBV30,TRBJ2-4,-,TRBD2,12,TGTGCCTGGTCGGGGGGGGGACCTATTCAGTACTTC,CAWSGGGPIQYF
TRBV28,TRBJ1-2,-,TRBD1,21,TGTGCCAGCAGAGATCTCCCGGGACAGGGGGCGTCGAAGCGGGGAAGGGTTGGCTACACCTTC,CASRDLPGQGASKRGRVGYTF
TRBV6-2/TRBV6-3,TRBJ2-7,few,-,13,TGTGCCAGCAGTTACAGCGGCGCCTACGAGCAGTACTTC,CASSYSGAYEQYF
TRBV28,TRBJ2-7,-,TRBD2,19,TGTGCCAGCAGCCAAACCGCGGGACTAGCGGGGGGGTACAACTACGAGCAGTACTTC,CASSQTAGLAGGYNYEQYF
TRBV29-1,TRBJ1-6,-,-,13,TGCAGCGTTGAAGTGCAGGAAAATTCACCCCTCCACTTT,CSVEVQENSPLHF
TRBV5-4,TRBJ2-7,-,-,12,TGTGCCAGCAGCCTTGACTCCCTCGAGCAGTACTTC,CASSLDSLEQYF
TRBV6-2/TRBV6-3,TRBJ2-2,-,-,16,TGTGCCAGCAGTACCCGGGGCGGGTCGAACACCGGGGAGCTGTTTTTT,CASSTRGGSNTGELFF
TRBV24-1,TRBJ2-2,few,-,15,TGTGCCACCAGTGATCCGCACATGGACACCGGGGAGCTGTTTTTT,CATSDPHMDTGELFF
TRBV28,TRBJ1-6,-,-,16,TGTGCCAGCAGTTTCTGGGGCAGGGGCGTTAATTCACCCCTCCACTTT,CASSFWGRGVNSPLHF
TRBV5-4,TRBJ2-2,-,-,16,TGTGCCAGCAGCCGTGGGTCTTCCCAGAACACCGGGGAGCTGTTTTTT,CASSRGSSQNTGELFF
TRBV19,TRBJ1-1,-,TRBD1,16,TGTGCCAGTAGGGGACAGGGGGTTCGGGAGAACACTGAAGCTTTCTTT,CASRGQGVRENTEAFF
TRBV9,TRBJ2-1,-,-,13,TGTGCCAGCAGCGGGACTACTTACAATGAGCAGTTCTTC,CASSGTTYNEQFF
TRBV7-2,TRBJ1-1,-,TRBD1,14,TGTGCCAGCAGCCCCGGACAGGGGGGCACTGAAGCTTTCTTT,CASSPGQGGTEAFF
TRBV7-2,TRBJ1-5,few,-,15,TGTGCCAGCAGCTCCGGAGCATCCAGCAATCAGCCCCAGCATTTT,CASSSGASSNQPQHF
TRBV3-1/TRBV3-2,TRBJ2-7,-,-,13,TGTGCCAGCAGCCAAGAAGGCGGGTACGAGCAGTACTTC,CASSQEGGYEQYF
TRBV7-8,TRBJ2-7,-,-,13,TGTGCCAGCAGCCGGGATCTAACCTACGAGCAGTACTTC,CASSRDLTYEQYF
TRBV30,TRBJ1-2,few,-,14,TGTGCCTGGAAGTCGAGGGGCTGGAACTATGGCTACACCTTC,CAWKSRGWNYGYTF
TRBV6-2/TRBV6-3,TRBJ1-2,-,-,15,TGTGCCAGCAGTTACCCGACAGCCTCTAACTATGGCTACACCTTC,CASSYPTASNYGYTF
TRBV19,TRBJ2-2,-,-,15,TGTGCCAGTTGGTCGGGGCACGCGAACACCGGGGAGCTGTTTTTT,CASWSGHANTGELFF
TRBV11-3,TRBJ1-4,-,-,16,TGTGCCAGCAGCCTCTCTGGGCCGGGCCAAAATGAAAAACTGTTTTTT,CASSLSGPGQNEKLFF
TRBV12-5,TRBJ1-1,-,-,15,TGTGCTAGTGGTTTGGTATTGACGGTGAACACTGAAGCTTTCTTT,CASGLVLTVNTEAFF
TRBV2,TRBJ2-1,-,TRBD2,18,TGTGCCACCGCTCCTCCCTTGGGTAGCGGGGGGACCTACAATGAGCAGTTCTTC,CATAPPLGSGGTYNEQFF
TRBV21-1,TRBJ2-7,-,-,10,TGTGCCAGCAGTATCTACGAGCAGTACTTC,CASSIYEQYF
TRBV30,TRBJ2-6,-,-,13,TGTGCCTGGAACATGATTGGGGCCAACGTCCTGACTTTC,CAWNMIGANVLTF
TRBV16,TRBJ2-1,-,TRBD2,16,TGTGCCAGCAGCCAGTCCCGCGGGACTAGCATTTTCGAGCAGTTCTTC,CASSQSRGTSIFEQFF
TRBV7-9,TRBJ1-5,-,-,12,TGTGCCAGCAGCCTTAGCAATCAGCCCCAGCATTTT,CASSLSNQPQHF
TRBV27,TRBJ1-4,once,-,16,TGTGCCAGCAGTTTGACAAGAACCACAACTAATGAAAAACTGTTTTTT,CASSLTRTTTNEKLFF
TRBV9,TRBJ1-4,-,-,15,TGTGCCAGCAGCGTAGGTCCCCAGGGCGGGGAAAAACTGTTTTTT,CASSVGPQGGEKLFF
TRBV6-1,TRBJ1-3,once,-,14,TGTGCCAGCAGTGAAGCGGGGACTGGAAACACCATATATTTT,CASSEAGTGNTIYF
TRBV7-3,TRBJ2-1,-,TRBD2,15,TGTGCCAGCAGCTTACGACTAGCGGGGGGCAATGAGCAGTTCTTC,CASSLRLAGGNEQFF
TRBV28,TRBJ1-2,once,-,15,TGTGCCAGCAGTTTAGGGTCGGGAAACATCTGGGGCTACACCTTC,CASSLGSGNIWGYTF
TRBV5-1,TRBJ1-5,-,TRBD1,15,TGCGCCAGCAACAGGGGGAAAAATAGCAATCAGCCCCAGCATTTT,CASNRGKNSNQPQHF
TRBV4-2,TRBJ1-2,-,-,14,TGTGCCAGCAGCCAAGCATGGACCAACCCCGGCTACACCTTC,CASSQAWTNPGYTF
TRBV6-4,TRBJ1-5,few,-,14,TGTGCCAGCAGTCCCTCCCCTGGCAATCAGCCCCAGCATTTT,CASSPSPGNQPQHF
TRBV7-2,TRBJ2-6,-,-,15,TGTGCCAGCAGCTTCCCTCTCTCTGGGGCCAACGTCCTGACTTTC,CASSFPLSGANVLTF